This entry concerns a single T cell receptor (beta chain). No cognate antigen has been identified for it. Within one base of it there is no much larger clone, and no base qualities were kept. The sample originates from a study of blood T cell repertoires in COVID-19 (TCRdb year 2020). General notes on the study: The collaborator samples originated in the United States, Italy and Spain and spanned the acute and convalescent phases of COVID-19. The material from the prospective study consisted of cDNA or gDNA derived from T cells, B-cell-depleted T cells, or PBMCs. The dataset comprised deeply sampled blood TCRbeta repertoires from subjects exposed to, actively infected with, or recovered from COVID-19. A freely available public database, intended as a resource for researchers studying the immune response to SARS-CoV-2, is where the repertoires were released. Samples were obtained from the ongoing ImmuneRACE study (first 160 participants) and from over a thousand subjects provided by 6 global collaborators. Sample metadata almost always included a de-identified subject ID, COVID-19 status, age in years and sex. HLA class I and class II types, where available, came from metadata supplied by the sample provider rather than from assay-based typing. Study-wide conclusions, independent of this receptor: The quantity of clinical and demographic metadata differed by source and by participant and was supplied without curation.

TCRbeta CDR3 regions were amplified from genomic DNA by means of the immunoSEQ Assay, a bias-controlled multiplex PCR. The authors' analysis ran thus. The number of nucleated cells in each sample was estimated from the amplification of reference gene primers within the assay. To quantify the absolute abundance of each unique TCRbeta CDR3 rearrangement, sequence reads were collapsed and filtered. Productive Simpson clonality was computed per sample as the square root of Simpson's diversity index over productive rearrangements. In its TCRdb copy, this immuneACCESS table keeps in-frame sequences only and misses some clones. Where compared with another copy, unresolved V genes explain less than half of these, and the others have no known cause. The DNA was the basis for D and trimming; V, J and clone size are from that table. Within this sample are 150,000 to 200,000 clones, with around 89% of them counted one time only. The ten largest clones add up to approximately 7% of the sample.

Participants in the prospective study were enrolled through a virtual design, were aged roughly 18 to 100 years, and lived in 24 United States geographic areas. To assign participants to cohorts, the prospective study relied on clinical history that participants themselves reported in a screening survey and a study questionnaire. ImmuneRACE Cohort 3 recovered participants were defined by two consecutive negative NP/OP PCR tests, healthcare professional clearance, or symptom resolution. In the prospective study, whole blood, serum and a nasopharyngeal or oropharyngeal swab were collected from each participant by mobile phlebotomists. Over a roughly two-month period, participants in the prospective study had the option of providing additional blood draws and questionnaires. Before DNA extraction, blood samples from the prospective study were shipped at room temperature or frozen. Trimming leaves V shorter by 2 bases and J shorter by 5 bases, with the junction holding 9 bases beyond the gene matches. The germline V gene yields LGHNT for CDR1 and FRNRAP for CDR2. The CDR3 spans 16 residues, from the cysteine through the phenylalanine. Only CDR3 DNA remains: 48 bases, in frame from the first base.

Rearrangement joined TRBV12-5 to TRBJ1-1, with TRBD1 matching 9 junction bases. The sequencing input was PBMCs or T cells enriched from blood (not recorded which). This TCR was sampled from a woman in her forties or fifties who had recovered from COVID-19. Here the CDR3 is given as CASGLYGQGQWTEAFF. The DNA is TGTGCTAGTGGTTTGTACGGACAGGGGCAATGGACTGAAGCTTTCTTT.